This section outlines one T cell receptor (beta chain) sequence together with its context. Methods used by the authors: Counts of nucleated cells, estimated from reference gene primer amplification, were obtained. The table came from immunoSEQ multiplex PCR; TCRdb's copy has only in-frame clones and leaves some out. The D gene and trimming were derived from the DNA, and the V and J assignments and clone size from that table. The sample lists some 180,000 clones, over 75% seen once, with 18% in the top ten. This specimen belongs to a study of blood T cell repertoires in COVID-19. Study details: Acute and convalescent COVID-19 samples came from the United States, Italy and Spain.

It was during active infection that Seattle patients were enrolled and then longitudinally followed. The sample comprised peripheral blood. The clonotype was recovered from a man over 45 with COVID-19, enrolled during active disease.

The CDR3 loop reads CASSLTRLAGGPNEQYF. In DNA, the CDR3 is TGTGCCAGCAGTCTCACTCGGCTAGCGGGGGGGCCTAACGAGCAGTACTTC. This sequence joins TRBV6-6 and TRBJ2-7, with 12 nucleotides matching TRBD2. In germline, CDR1 is MNHNY, CDR2 SVGAGI (reference sequence). This CDR3 has 17 residues. With V trimmed by 5 bases and J by 5 bases, 13 bases remained unmatched.